The 16 T cell receptor beta chains listed next were all sequenced from one sample in a study of cytomegalovirus exposure and HLA in healthy donors. PCR employed 60 Vbeta and 13 Jbeta primers. Using immunoSEQ multiplex PCR, the repertoire was profiled, and TCRdb retains in-frame clones only, with some absent. The table shows hundreds of thousands of clones, with 76% occurring only once. Sequencing was performed on PBMCs. The receptors derive from a young man in good health and CMV-seronegative.

The chain combines TRBV6-5 with TRBJ1-1; D is possibly TRBD1 (5 bases). Looked up from germline, CDR1 is MNHEY and CDR2 is SVGAGI. This CDR3 comprises 13 residues. V was cut by 2 bases and J by 11 bases, with 15 bases left in between. The CDR3 region is CASSYGRGGAAFF. DNA for the CDR3: TGTGCCAGCAGTTACGGCAGAGGCGGGGCCGCTTTCTTT.

V usage is TRBV29-1 and J usage is TRBJ2-7; the D is unclear. Germline CDR1 and CDR2: SQVTM and ANQGSEA. There are 14 residues in the CDR3. The CDR3 is CGCGIRVSTYEQYF. CDR3 nucleotides: TGCGGCTGCGGTATTCGGGTCAGCACCTACGAGCAGTACTTC.

This rearrangement joins TRBV7-2 to TRBJ1-2, with TRBD1 as a possible D gene (6 bases). Trimming took off 5 bases at V and 5 bases at J, with 18 bases between the two ends. The CDR3 runs to 15 residues. Germline loops: CDR1 SGHTA, CDR2 FQGNSA. The DNA for the CDR3 is TGTGCCAGCAGCCCAAGACAGGCGGGGGGATATGGCTACACCTTC. Translating gives CASSPRQAGGYGYTF.

V usage is TRBV2 and J usage is TRBJ1-1; D ambiguous. Trimming removed 8 bases from V and 1 base from J, with 11 bases in between. Germline assignment: CDR1 SNHLY and CDR2 FYNNEI. This CDR3 comprises 13 residues. In nucleotides, the CDR3 is TGTGCCAGCCAGGAAACAACGAACACTGAAGCTTTCTTT. This gives the protein CASQETTNTEAFF. Supplemented by reference TRBV2 and TRBJ1-1, the full variable domain reads EPEVTQTPSHQVTQMGQEVILRCVPISNHLYFYWYRQILGQKVEFLVSFYNNEISEKSEIFDDQFSVERPDGSNFTLKIRSTKLEDSAMYFCASQETTNTEAFFGQGTRLTVV.

The chain has TRBV7-2 and TRBJ2-7, with TRBD2 identical over 10 bases. The CDR3 is 17 residues long. J gave up 5 bases and V 5 bases, and 15 bases lay outside the gene matches. Germline-derived CDR1 and CDR2 are SGHTA and FQGNSA. The CDR3 loop reads CASSPPSGLAGGHEQYF. Written as DNA, the CDR3 is TGTGCCAGCAGCCCCCCGTCCGGGTTAGCGGGAGGCCACGAGCAGTACTTC.

The chain is built from TRBV28 and TRBJ1-5, with D possibly being TRBD1 (6 bases). CDR1 is MDHEN, CDR2 SYDVKM, per germline. This CDR3 contains 18 residues. Trimming stripped 5 bases from V and 5 bases from J, with 25 bases between. This chain's CDR3 is CASSPLGLRQGTYQPQHF. The CDR3 nucleotides are TGTGCCAGCAGTCCCCTGGGGTTGCGGCAGGGGACCTATCAGCCCCAGCATTTT.

CDR3 coding DNA: TGTGCCAGCAGCTTAGAAGGGAGTGAGCAGTACTTC. This codes for CASSLEGSEQYF. The V and J genes are TRBV7-9 and TRBJ2-7; tentatively, D is TRBD2 (5 bases). The germline V gene has CDR1 SEHNR and CDR2 FQNEAQ (reference sequence). Trimming removed 1 base from V and 7 bases from J, with 8 bases in between. CDR3 length: 12 amino acids.

V is TRBV15 and J is TRBJ1-4; tentatively, D is TRBD1 (6 bases). V shed 1 base and J shed 4 bases, with 13 bases lying between them. This CDR3 comprises 16 residues. CDR1 is LNHNV and CDR2 is YYDKDF in the germline V gene (reference sequence). CDR3 sequence: CATSRAWGPYNEKLFF. Here the CDR3 DNA reads TGTGCCACCAGCAGAGCCTGGGGGCCATATAATGAAAAACTGTTTTTT.

The chain links TRBV11-2 to TRBJ2-7; 8 nucleotides agree with TRBD2. The CDR3 has 15 residues. Germline-derived CDR1 and CDR2 are SGHAT and FQNNGV. Losses at the gene ends were 1 base for V and 5 bases for J; bases not matched to a gene: 7. The CDR3 protein is CASSLGGTSPNEQYF. The CDR3 DNA follows: TGTGCCAGCAGCTTAGGTGGGACTAGTCCCAACGAGCAGTACTTC.

J is TRBJ2-7 and V is TRBV10-3; 9 bases fit TRBD1. Trimming at V came to 4 bases and at J to 2 bases, leaving 3 bases not matched to a gene. The germline CDR1 and CDR2 sequences are ENHRY and SYGVKD. The CDR3 contains 14 residues. This CDR3 is CAISGTGVTYEQYF. CDR3 in DNA: TGTGCCATCAGTGGGACAGGGGTCACCTACGAGCAGTACTTC.

V is TRBV7-3 and J is TRBJ2-1; 7 nucleotides match TRBD2. This CDR3 contains 16 residues. Germline loops: CDR1 SGHTA, CDR2 FQGTGA. V gave up 3 bases and J gave up 3 bases; unmatched junction bases: 8. CDR3 loop: CASSLRGTTLYNEQFF. The CDR3 region has the DNA TGTGCCAGCAGCTTGAGAGGGACTACCCTCTACAATGAGCAGTTCTTC.

This clone showed up just once. The gene calls are TRBV5-4 and TRBJ2-7; D is possibly TRBD2 (7 bases). CDR3 size: 15 residues. In germline, CDR1 is SGHNT, CDR2 YYREEE (reference sequence). V was clipped by 3 bases and J by 3 bases, with 16 bases between them. The CDR3 DNA reads as TGTGCCAGCAGCTCGGGGGGCCCTTTATACTACGAGCAGTACTTC. It specifies CASSSGGPLYYEQYF.

J is TRBJ1-1 and V is TRBV9; no definite D call. V lost 0 bases and J 8 bases, leaving 11 bases between the germline ends. The CDR3 sequence is 13 residues long. Germline V gene lookup returns CDR1 SGDLS and CDR2 YYNGEE. The CDR3 DNA reads TGTGCCAGCAGCGTAGGGCCACCCGTGGAAGCTTTCTTT. Protein product: CASSVGPPVEAFF.

The V and J genes are TRBV11-1 and TRBJ2-7; 7 bases align to TRBD1. V gave up 5 bases and J gave up 2 bases; unmatched junction bases: 6. CDR1 is SGHAT, CDR2 FQDESV, per germline (reference sequence). This CDR3 spans 14 amino acids. The CDR3 coding sequence is TGTGCCAGCAGCCCGAGGGACAGCCCCTACGAGCAGTACTTC. Translation gives CASSPRDSPYEQYF.

This chain joins TRBV18 and TRBJ2-3; TRBD2 agrees at 11 bases. V was clipped by 6 bases and J by 5 bases; unmatched bases: 4. CDR3 length: 14 residues. In germline, CDR1 is KGHSH, CDR2 LQKENI. The CDR3 protein is CASSTGTSGDTQYF. The CDR3 DNA sequence: TGTGCCAGCTCCACCGGGACTAGCGGAGATACGCAGTATTTT.

This chain connects TRBV11-1 to TRBJ1-5; maybe TRBD1 (5 bases). Between the trimmed V and J ends, which lost 6 bases and 7 bases, there was a span of 13 bases. Germline CDR1 is SGHAT and CDR2 is FQDESV (reference sequence). The CDR3 has 13 residues. CDR3: CASSISGDQPQHF. CDR3 nucleotides: TGTGCCAGCAGTATCTCGGGGGACCAGCCCCAGCATTTT.